This T cell receptor (beta chain) stems from a study of CD8+ T cells in alopecia areata. Across the study: Patients took tofacitinib for 6 to 18 months, followed by 6 drug-free months.

After isolation, RNA underwent reverse transcription to generate cDNA as the sequencing template. The data were produced by immunoSEQ multiplex PCR, yet TCRdb's version contains in-frame clones alone and is incomplete. The sample holds 160,000 or so clones, under 60% seen once. The CDR3 contains 13 residues. V was trimmed by 7 bases and J by 0 bases, leaving 10 bases between them. CDR1 is SGHAT and CDR2 is FQNNGV in the germline V gene. This clonotype originated in a human donor with alopecia areata. This chain links TRBV11-2 with TRBJ2-7; the D gene could be TRBD1 or TRBD2 (5 bases each). The source was CD8+ T cells sorted from blood, collected at week 0. CDR3 protein: CASTRDDSYEQYF. For the CDR3, the DNA is TGTGCCAGCACCCGGGACGACTCCTACGAGCAGTACTTC. The whole variable domain, remainder taken from reference TRBV11-2 and TRBJ2-7, is EAGVAQSPRYKIIEKRQSVAFWCNPISGHATLYWYQQILGQGPKLLIQFQNNGVVDDSQLPKDRFSAERLKGVDSTLKIQPAKLEDSAVYLCASTRDDSYEQYFGPGTRLTVT.